This entry lists 8 T cell receptor beta chains sequenced from one sample in a study of shared clonotypes between healthy human individuals. Profiled with immunoSEQ multiplex PCR; TCRdb holds only in-frame clones, not every one. Found here are a few million clones, around nine tenths of them singletons; the top ten hold 0.14%. Sequencing was performed on naive CD4+ T cells sorted from blood. The sample's subset: CD45RA+ positively selected. The receptors derive from a man aged 18-30 years in good health.

The chain couples TRBV7-9 to TRBJ2-2; 7 positions match TRBD2. V was pared by 2 bases and J by 0 bases, with 0 bases of the junction left unmatched. The germline V gene has CDR1 SEHNR and CDR2 FQNEAQ (reference sequence). The CDR3 contains 15 residues. CDR3 amino acids: CASSLRGANTGELFF. In DNA form, the CDR3 reads TGTGCCAGCAGCTTACGGGGGGCGAACACCGGGGAGCTGTTTTTT.

The V gene is TRBV2, the J gene TRBJ1-3; no reliable D call. The germline CDR1 and CDR2 sequences are SNHLY and FYNNEI. The CDR3 has 14 amino acids. Trimming took off 6 bases at V and 0 bases at J, with 9 bases between the two ends. The CDR3 sequence is CASRRILSGNTIYF. Here the CDR3 DNA reads TGTGCCAGCAGGCGGATACTCTCTGGAAACACCATATATTTT.

Comments on this clone: Other DNA variants within this sample encode the same CDR3. The chain links TRBV5-6 to TRBJ2-3; 7 bases align to TRBD2. J gave up 1 base and V 5 bases, and 4 bases lay outside the gene matches. The germline V gene has CDR1 SGHDT and CDR2 YYEEEE. The CDR3 spans 14 residues. The CDR3 protein is CASSLGGGTDTQYF. For the CDR3, the DNA is TGTGCCAGCAGTCTGGGAGGGGGCACAGATACGCAGTATTTT. Full variable domain (outside the CDR3, taken from reference TRBV5-6 and TRBJ2-3): DAGVTQSPTHLIKTRGQQVTLRCSPKSGHDTVSWYQQALGQGPQFIFQYYEEEERQRGNFPDRFSGHQFPNYSSELNVNALLLGDSALYLCASSLGGGTDTQYFGPGTRLTVL.

In its sample, this clone was seen a few times. The chain employs TRBV10-3 and TRBJ1-6, with D maybe TRBD1 (5 bases). V dropped 0 bases and J dropped 13 bases, with 13 bases sitting between them. Germline CDR1 and CDR2: ENHRY and SYGVKD. This CDR3 contains 14 residues. The CDR3 region is CAISESPGTWPLHF. The CDR3 region has the DNA TGTGCCATCAGTGAGTCCCCCGGGACGTGGCCCCTCCACTTT.

This sequence joins TRBV30 and TRBJ2-2, with D perhaps matching TRBD2 (6 bases). The CDR3 spans 15 residues. CDR1 and CDR2 from the germline V gene are GTSNPN and SVGIG (reference sequence). V was shortened by 2 bases and J by 1 base, with 11 bases between the two germline ends. CDR3 sequence: CAWSFGGKNTGELFF. CDR3 DNA: TGTGCCTGGAGTTTTGGCGGGAAGAACACCGGGGAGCTGTTTTTT.

The chain recombines TRBV27 with TRBJ2-1; TRBD1 agrees at 9 bases. V shed 6 bases and J 10 bases; nucleotides not matched to a gene: 4. Germline CDR1 is MNHEY and CDR2 is SMNVEV (reference sequence). The CDR3 is 12 residues long. The CDR3 region is CASSGQGREQFF. The CDR3 nucleotides are TGTGCCAGCAGCGGACAGGGGCGGGAGCAGTTCTTC.

The chain employs TRBV5-1 and TRBJ1-4, with D perhaps matching TRBD1 (5 bases). CDR1 SGHRS and CDR2 YFSETQ come from the germline V gene. The CDR3 has 15 residues. V dropped 3 bases and J dropped 5 bases, with 14 bases sitting between them. The CDR3 coding sequence is TGCGCCAGCAGCTCGCCCGGGACCGGGAATGAAAAACTGTTTTTT. The encoded protein is CASSSPGTGNEKLFF. The variable domain in full, with the rest retrieved from reference TRBV5-1 and TRBJ1-4, is KAGVTQTPRYLIKTRGQQVTLSCSPISGHRSVSWYQQTPGQGLQFLFEYFSETQRNKGNFPGRFSGRQFSNSRSEMNVSTLELGDSALYLCASSSPGTGNEKLFFGSGTQLSVL.

The gene calls are TRBV21-1 and TRBJ2-2; TRBD2 was called by the table and not checked on the DNA. TRBV21-1 has pseudogene status. This CDR3 has 14 residues. In DNA, the CDR3 is TGTGCCAGCAGCAAAAATAGGAGAGCCGGGGAGCTGTTTTTT. Translated, it gives CASSKNRRAGELFF.